This TCR beta chain was found in a study of shared clonotypes between healthy human individuals. Nashville, Tennessee was home to all donors, each a Caucasian adult. Study-level results: Across four donors, naive CD4 shared around 5.4%, naive CD8 over 3%, memory CD4 roughly 2.2%, memory CD8 roughly 0.37%. Across subsets, estimated richness was generally greater for naive than for memory populations.

As to this clone: The target antigen is unknown.

Several immunoSEQ plates received, in even portions, the genomic DNA of each subset. TCRdb's table, derived via immunoSEQ multiplex PCR, lists solely in-frame clones and lacks some. Here the sample spans about 1 million clones, about 76% being singletons. The TCR originated in a man aged 18 to 30 in good health. Material: memory CD4+ T cells sorted from blood. Indicated subset: CD45RA-negative fraction.

CDR3 loop: CASTLPGGRKLFF. The CDR3 bases are TGTGCCAGCACCCTCCCGGGGGGCAGAAAACTGTTTTTT. This sequence joins TRBV2 and TRBJ1-4; weak D call: TRBD1 (6 bases). This CDR3 has 13 amino acids. V was trimmed by 7 bases and J by 10 bases, leaving 16 bases between them. Germline loops: CDR1 SNHLY, CDR2 FYNNEI.